Following are 6 T cell receptor beta chains from one sample sequenced in a study of blood T cell repertoires in COVID-19. Libraries were prepared by immunoSEQ multiplex PCR; TCRdb keeps only in-frame clonotypes and omits some of them. The data contain about 150,000 clones, 85% of them seen just once; the ten biggest clones take up nearly 3%. The sample comprised peripheral blood. These receptors were collected from a woman between 40 and 55 years old with active or convalescent COVID-19.

V is TRBV23-1 and J is TRBJ1-5; possible D gene TRBD1, 5 bases. TRBV23-1 counts as an open reading frame of uncertain function. The V end was cut by 8 bases, the J end by 3 bases, with 26 bases between. The CDR3 length is 18 residues. CDR3 nucleotides: TGCGCCAGCTACCAATGGGGGGTCTACACAATCGACAATCAGCCCCAGCATTTT. It translates to CASYQWGVYTIDNQPQHF.

The chain combines TRBV6-5 with TRBJ1-2, with a possible D match to TRBD1 (6 bases). Germline V gives CDR1 MNHEY, CDR2 SVGAGI. Deletions cut 11 bases from V and 2 bases from J, with 15 bases between. CDR3 length equals 13 residues. The CDR3 DNA is TGTGCCGGAAAGGGGGAAATGAACTATGGCTACACCTTC. This sequence encodes CAGKGEMNYGYTF.

J is TRBJ1-1 and V is TRBV3-1 (or the pseudogene TRBV3-2), with 7 bases fitting TRBD1. The V gene end was trimmed by 1 base and the J gene end by 4 bases; junction bases not matched to a gene: 6. The CDR3 totals 15 residues. Germline loops: CDR1 LGHDT, CDR2 YNNKEL (reference sequence). CDR3 nucleotide sequence: TGTGCCAGCAGCCAAGGGACAGGTATGAGCACTGAAGCTTTCTTT. It is translated as CASSQGTGMSTEAFF.

This chain joins TRBV15 and TRBJ1-4; D is unresolved. Germline lookup yields CDR1 LNHNV and CDR2 YYDKDF (reference sequence). CDR3 length equals 12 residues. V gave up 2 bases and J gave up 5 bases, with 3 bases separating them. The CDR3, as DNA: TGTGCCACCAGCAGAATAAATGAAAAACTGTTTTTT. As protein: CATSRINEKLFF.

The chain has TRBV6-5 and TRBJ1-5, with 7 bases identical to TRBD1. This CDR3 is 15 amino acids long. The V gene end was trimmed by 5 bases and the J gene end by 3 bases; junction bases not matched to a gene: 7. Germline values: CDR1 MNHEY, CDR2 SVGAGI. CDR3 DNA: TGTGCCAGCAGTCACGGACAGGTACCCAATCAGCCCCAGCATTTT. The encoded protein is CASSHGQVPNQPQHF.

About this clone itself: This specimen includes other DNA sequences encoding the same CDR3. V usage is TRBV28 and J usage is TRBJ2-5; weak D call: TRBD2 (5 bases). The germline V gene encodes CDR1 MDHEN and CDR2 SYDVKM. This CDR3 is 12 amino acids long. V lost 4 bases and J 5 bases, leaving 8 bases between the germline ends. CDR3 bases: TGTGCCAGCAGTTCAGGACTCGAGACCCAGTACTTC. Translation: CASSSGLETQYF. Looking up the rest from reference TRBV28 and TRBJ2-5 gives the full variable domain: DVKVTQSSRYLVKRTGEKVFLECVQDMDHENMFWYRQDPGLGLRLIYFSYDVKMKEKGDIPEGYSVSREKKERFSLILESASTNQTSMYLCASSSGLETQYFGPGTRLLVL.